This T cell receptor (beta chain) came from a study of T cells after yellow fever vaccination. 5'RACE template switching added a universal primer site and UMIs to TCR cDNA. One entry per CDR3 protein, called by TCRdb with MiXCR from the 5' RACE reads. The sample lists 95,000 to 150,000 distinct CDR3 sequences, approximately 7% occurring once. Whole-study findings and limits: Contamination of FACS-sorted repertoires by abundant clonotypes from the bulk population could occur.

The CDR3 loop spans 16 amino acids. V was pared by 4 bases and J by 5 bases, with 10 bases of the junction left unmatched. Germline lookup yields CDR1 KGHDR and CDR2 SFDVKD. This clonotype was seen at least ten times. Its antigen is not identified. The specimen was CD4+ T cells sorted from PBMCs, collected 10 days after the first yellow fever vaccination. The TCR originated in a man aged 18-30 years who received the YFV17D yellow fever vaccine. The V call is TRBV24-1, the J call TRBJ2-1; 7 bases fit TRBD1. CDR3 sequence reads: CATSDNRGSLNNEQFF. DNA of the CDR3: TGTGCCACCAGTGACAACAGGGGTAGTTTAAACAATGAGCAGTTCTTC.